The sequence of this TCR beta chain was determined in a study of T-cell reconstitution after alpha-beta-depleted transplantation in children. The table lists this clonotype with many counts. Its cognate antigen is unknown. Germline CDR1 and CDR2: DFQATT and SNEGSKA (reference sequence). This CDR3 comprises 11 residues. Preparation of the TCRbeta library involved a method that used unique molecular identifiers. TCRdb reprocessed the PCR reads via MiXCR and lists one record per CDR3 protein. Of about 580,000 distinct CDR3 sequences listed, 20% to 25% are singletons. Study outcomes and limitations: Several hundred expanded graft clones reportedly gave rise to the alpha-beta T cells present about two months after transplant.

This material consisted of PBMCs, mostly from graft donor cells, taken 360 days after TCRalphabeta/CD19-depleted stem cell transplant. The chain employs TRBV20-1 and TRBJ2-1; 8 nucleotides agree with TRBD2. This TCR came from a boy under two years old who had a stem cell transplant for acute myeloid leukemia, so the T cells may come from the graft donor. CDR3 coding DNA: TGCAGCGGGACTAGTGGCAATGAGCAGTTCTTC. Protein: CSGTSGNEQFF.